A selection of T cell receptor beta chains follows, all from one sample in a study of OX40 agonist ivuxolimab in advanced cancers. The table came from immunoSEQ multiplex PCR; TCRdb's copy has only in-frame clones and leaves some out. The table lists approximately 84,000 clones, roughly 90% of them singletons. Sequences were derived from CD4+ or CD8+ T cells sorted from blood, sampled in a trial of the OX40 agonist ivuxolimab. The receptor source for this set is an adult with an advanced solid tumor such as melanoma, head and neck, liver or kidney cancer. Each CDR3 is given with its conserved first and last residue. D genes are given only for firm matches. Clone size is stated in some rows and not others, as once, few, many or a class when expanded.

len | j_gene | abundance | d_gene | v_gene | CDR3nt | CDR3aa
13 | TRBJ2-1 | - | - | TRBV15 | TGTGCCACCAGCAGAGACTTGGGCCATGAGCAGTTCTTC | CATSRDLGHEQFF
15 | TRBJ1-1 | - | TRBD1 | TRBV6-6 | TGTGCCAGCAGTCCCCCGGGACAGACCAACACTGAAGCTTTCTTT | CASSPPGQTNTEAFF
11 | TRBJ1-2 | once | - | TRBV29-1 | TGCAGCGTTGAAGATAGGCGAAGCTACACCTTC | CSVEDRRSYTF
15 | TRBJ2-2 | - | TRBD1 | TRBV7-3 | TGTGCCAGCAGCTTACAGGGGGCGCACACCGGGGAGCTGTTTTTT | CASSLQGAHTGELFF
14 | TRBJ2-1 | - | - | TRBV29-1 | TGCAGCGTCCTTCCGACCAGCTGGAACAATGAGCAGTTCTTC | CSVLPTSWNNEQFF
14 | TRBJ2-7 | - | TRBD2 | TRBV30 | TGTGCCTGGGGTACTAGCGGTACGACCTACGAGCAGTACTTC | CAWGTSGTTYEQYF
13 | TRBJ2-4 | - | TRBD1 | TRBV19 | TGTGCCACTAGACAGGGAATGAGAAACATTCAGTACTTC | CATRQGMRNIQYF
14 | TRBJ1-5 | - | TRBD1 | TRBV2 | TGTGCCAGCAGTACTCAGGGGGTTAATCAGCCCCAGCATTTT | CASSTQGVNQPQHF
13 | TRBJ1-4 | - | TRBD1 | TRBV6-6 | TGTGCCAGCAGTTACTCCGGACAGGGGAAACTGTTTTTT | CASSYSGQGKLFF
15 | TRBJ2-1 | - | - | TRBV19 | TGTGCCAGTAGTATAGCGCGGGACGGCGACAATGAGCAGTTCTTC | CASSIARDGDNEQFF
14 | TRBJ2-3 | - | - | TRBV9 | TGTGCCAGCAGCGTAGGTACCGGGTTAGATACGCAGTATTTT | CASSVGTGLDTQYF
12 | TRBJ2-1 | - | - | TRBV6-6 | TGTGCCAGCGGAAAGGGGGGCAATGAGCAGTTCTTC | CASGKGGNEQFF
13 | TRBJ1-2 | - | - | TRBV18 | TGTGCCAGCTCTAGAGAACAGACCTATGGCTACACCTTC | CASSREQTYGYTF
14 | TRBJ2-1 | - | - | TRBV29-1 | TGCAGCGTGGCCGGACAGACCTCCTACAATGAGCAGTTCTTC | CSVAGQTSYNEQFF
15 | TRBJ2-2 | - | - | TRBV11-2 | TGTGCCAGCAGCTCATCGCGCCGGAACACCGGGGAGCTGTTTTTT | CASSSSRRNTGELFF
14 | TRBJ2-7 | once | - | TRBV5-1 | TGCGCCAGCAGCTTACAGGGTCCCACCTACGAGCAGTACTTC | CASSLQGPTYEQYF
16 | TRBJ2-7 | - | - | TRBV11-2 | TGTGCCAGCAGCTTATTGCGAGGACGTACCCTCGACGAGCAGTACTTC | CASSLLRGRTLDEQYF
14 | TRBJ2-2 | - | - | TRBV9 | TGTGCCAGCAGCACCCGCCCCGGCACCGGGGAGCTGTTTTTT | CASSTRPGTGELFF
14 | TRBJ1-6 | - | - | TRBV27 | TGTGCCAGCAGTTTCGGGGGCCCAGCTTCACCCCTCCACTTT | CASSFGGPASPLHF
15 | TRBJ1-1 | - | - | TRBV19 | TGTGCCAGTAGTATCAGCCCCGGCCAGAACACTGAAGCTTTCTTT | CASSISPGQNTEAFF
14 | TRBJ1-1 | - | - | TRBV19 | TGTGCCAGTAGTATAGGGACCTGGGGGGATGAAGCTTTCTTT | CASSIGTWGDEAFF
12 | TRBJ2-1 | - | - | TRBV5-4 | TGTGCCAGCAGCTTTACTCAAAATGAGCAGTTCTTC | CASSFTQNEQFF
16 | TRBJ2-5 | - | TRBD1 | TRBV5-4 | TGTGCCAGCAGCTTGGGAAGTACAGGGGCAGGGGAGACCCAGTACTTC | CASSLGSTGAGETQYF
13 | TRBJ2-3 | - | TRBD1 | TRBV7-2 | TGTGCCAGCAGCCCTACAGGGGGCTATTTTAAGTATTTT | CASSPTGGYFKYF
16 | TRBJ2-5 | - | TRBD1 | TRBV7-9 | TGTGCCAGCAGCCACGGGACAGGGGTAACAAAAGAGACCCAGTACTTC | CASSHGTGVTKETQYF
12 | TRBJ2-7 | - | - | TRBV30 | TGTGCCTGGACTTCAACGGGGCGCGAGCAGTACTTC | CAWTSTGREQYF
14 | TRBJ2-7 | - | TRBD1 | TRBV7-6 | TGTGCCAGCAGCTCGATGCGGGACAGGGGACAGCAGTACTTC | CASSSMRDRGQQYF
14 | TRBJ2-7 | - | - | TRBV28 | TGTGCCAGCAGTGAGTCCGGGACACGCTACGAGCAGTACTTC | CASSESGTRYEQYF
13 | TRBJ1-2 | few | - | TRBV30 | TGTGCCCGGGGGGGGGCCTCGGACTATGGCTACACCTTC | CARGGASDYGYTF